A single sample gave rise to the 15 T cell receptor beta chains below, sequenced in a study of T cell repertoires in cytomegalovirus infection (dated by TCRdb to the late 2010s). The treatment or condition label of this sample denotes: in vitro stimulation with specific CMV peptide epitopes to enrich CMV-specific T cells. Sequencing used an Illumina HiSeq 1500. The public reads were run again by TCRdb, first through fastp at Q25 and then through MiXCR, and only productive beta chains were kept. Every distinct CDR3 protein forms one entry, paired with its most common genes and DNA. The sample includes 800,000 to 950,000 distinct CDR3 sequences, with 30% to 35% observed a single time. The top ten clonotypes cover 9.5% to 15% of the sample. For these receptors, no antigen is known. The source was cultured CD8+ T cells from PBMCs, collected from culture after CMV antigen stimulation. Every receptor here comes from a human donor in good health (CMV status not recorded). Some clones in this sample may be carry-over from other donors' samples.

The chain is built from TRBV4-2 and TRBJ2-1; 9 bases fit TRBD2. The CDR3 runs to 16 residues. The germline V gene encodes CDR1 LGHNA and CDR2 YNFKEQ. Trimming took 4 bases from V and 7 from J; bases not matched to a gene: 11. The CDR3 coding sequence is TGTGCCAGCAGCCCAAGAGTATTAGCGGGGGTAAATGAGCAGTTCTTC. This encodes CASSPRVLAGVNEQFF.

The chain is built from TRBV6-1 and TRBJ2-7, with TRBD2 matching 9 bases. CDR1 is MNHNS and CDR2 is SASEGT in the germline V gene. This CDR3 comprises 15 residues. With V trimmed by 8 bases and J by 0 bases, 8 bases remained unmatched. CDR3 coding DNA: TGTGCCAGCGACCTAGCGGGGAAGTCCTCCTACGAGCAGTACGTC. As protein: CASDLAGKSSYEQYV.

There are a few counts of this clonotype. The V and J genes are TRBV19 and TRBJ1-2; D gene ambiguous. The CDR3 is 18 residues long. CDR1 and CDR2 from the germline V gene are LNHDA and SQIVND (reference sequence). The V gene lost 8 bases and the J gene lost 4 bases, with 29 bases spanning the gap. The CDR3 DNA sequence: TGTGCCAGTTCTCCCCAGGAGGATAGGTTCTTCTGGCTCTATGGCTACACCTTC. Translation: CASSPQEDRFFWLYGYTF.

A word on this clonotype: At one end the junction does not follow the germline gene, possibly because of a read error. The genes are TRBV7-7 and TRBJ2-2, with TRBD1 matching over 8 bases. The CDR3 sequence is 15 residues long. Per the germline V gene, CDR1 is SSHAT and CDR2 is FNYEAQ (reference sequence). The CDR3, as DNA: TGTGCTAGCAGCTTAGCGACAGGGGACACCGGGGAGCTGTTTTTT. It yields the protein CASSLATGDTGELFF. Looking up the rest from reference TRBV7-7 and TRBJ2-2 gives the full variable domain: GAGVSQSPRYKVTKRGQDVTLRCDPISSHATLYWYQQALGQGPEFLTYFNYEAQPDKSGLPSDRFSAERPEGSISTLTIQRTEQRDSAMYRCASSLATGDTGELFFGEGSRLTVL.

The chain is built from TRBV20-1 and TRBJ1-1; 7 positions match TRBD1. V shed 4 bases, J shed 1 base, and the junction held 3 bases outside the gene matches. The CDR3 totals 13 residues. Germline CDR1 reads DFQATT; CDR2 reads SNEGSKA (reference sequence). The CDR3 here is CSANDRANTEAFF. The DNA of the CDR3 is TGCAGTGCTAATGACAGGGCGAACACTGAAGCTTTCTTT.

The gene calls are TRBV20-1 and TRBJ1-5, with D tentatively TRBD1 (6 bases). The CDR3 is 15 amino acids. V was trimmed by 5 bases and J by 2 bases, leaving 16 bases between them. Germline V CDR1 and CDR2: DFQATT, SNEGSKA (reference sequence). In DNA form, the CDR3 reads TGCAGTGCTGGTAACAGGGAGGTGGGCAATCAGCCCCAGCATTTT. Protein product: CSAGNREVGNQPQHF.

This clonotype was seen only a few times. The V and J genes are TRBV18 and TRBJ2-1; D is unresolved. This CDR3 comprises 12 residues. The germline gives CDR1 KGHSH, CDR2 LQKENI. The V gene lost 8 bases and the J gene lost 4 bases, with 9 bases spanning the gap. CDR3 protein: CASSHGYNEQFF. The CDR3 region has the DNA TGTGCCAGCAGCCACGGGTACAATGAGCAGTTCTTC.

This clonotype has a count of ten or more. The chain recombines TRBV7-6 with TRBJ2-3; 11 bases map to TRBD2. The CDR3 runs to 17 residues. Trimming at V came to 0 bases and at J to 2 bases, leaving 4 bases not matched to a gene. Germline CDR1 is SGHVS and CDR2 is FNYEAQ. CDR3 nucleotides: TGTGCCAGCAGCTTAGCGCCTAGCGGGGGGTTCACAGATACGCAGTATTTT. Translation: CASSLAPSGGFTDTQYF.

The chain joins TRBV20-1 to TRBJ1-1, with D hard to call. The germline CDR1 and CDR2 sequences are DFQATT and SNEGSKA (reference sequence). This CDR3 has 10 amino acids. CDR3 loop: CTHPNTEAFF. The CDR3 DNA sequence: TGCACTCACCCGAACACTGAAGCTTTCTTT.

This clonotype was detected a few times. The chain recombines TRBV10-3 with TRBJ2-1; tentatively, D is TRBD2 (5 bases). V dropped 4 bases and J dropped 12 bases, with 16 bases sitting between them. This CDR3 spans 13 amino acids. Germline V lookup: CDR1 ENHRY, CDR2 SYGVKD. This CDR3 reads CAISGMRRETQFF. CDR3 in DNA: TGTGCCATCAGTGGAATGCGCCGGGAAACGCAGTTCTTC.

The gene calls are TRBV7-9 and TRBJ1-1; D is ambiguous. Germline V gene lookup returns CDR1 SEHNR and CDR2 FQNEAQ (reference sequence). V was shortened by 8 bases and J by 0 bases, with 7 bases between the two germline ends. CDR3 length equals 12 residues. The CDR3 DNA is TGTGCCAGCCTTGGGGTGAACACTGAAGCTTTCTTT. It is translated as CASLGVNTEAFF.

The J gene is TRBJ1-2, the V gene TRBV6-8; the D is unclear. This CDR3 comprises 13 residues. Trimming cost V 2 bases and J 4 bases, with 8 bases left between them. Germline CDR1 and CDR2: MNHGY and SAAAGT. This CDR3 reads CASSYGRIYGYTF. CDR3 DNA sequence: TGTGCCAGCAGTTACGGACGGATCTATGGCTACACCTTC.

The chain links TRBV6-5 to TRBJ1-1; 8 bases are a match to TRBD1. J was trimmed by 0 bases and V by 2 bases; bases with no gene match: 8. The V gene's germline CDR1 is MNHEY and CDR2 SVGAGI. This CDR3 region has 17 residues. DNA of the CDR3: TGTGCCAGCAGTTACGACACTCAGGGGGCGATGAACACTGAAGCTTTCTTT. Amino acids: CASSYDTQGAMNTEAFF.

The chain recombines TRBV11-1 with TRBJ2-3; D is ambiguous. In germline, CDR1 is SGHAT, CDR2 FQDESV (reference sequence). This CDR3 has 13 residues. V lost 2 bases and J 5 bases, leaving 8 bases between the germline ends. The CDR3: CASSLSAEDTQYF. DNA of the CDR3: TGTGCCAGCAGCTTAAGTGCGGAAGATACGCAGTATTTT.

This sequence joins TRBV27 and TRBJ2-2, with D maybe TRBD2 (6 bases). Trimming removed 8 bases from V and 6 bases from J, with 10 bases in between. The CDR3 is 12 amino acids. Germline V lookup: CDR1 MNHEY, CDR2 SMNVEV (reference sequence). The CDR3 nucleotides read TGTGCCAGCGCCGAGCGGGCCGGGGAGCTGTTTTTT. This sequence encodes CASAERAGELFF.